The rows below give T cell receptor beta chains drawn from one sample of a study of blood T cell repertoires in COVID-19. Sequencing used immunoSEQ multiplex PCR; TCRdb keeps in-frame clones, though not all of them. Of 200,000 or so clones in the sample, 84% were seen once. Material for sequencing was PBMCs or T cells enriched from blood (not recorded which). The receptors come from a man aged 40-50 years who had recovered from COVID-19. CDR3s include the opening cysteine and the closing phenylalanine or tryptophan.

v_gene,j_gene,CDR3aa
TRBV4-2,TRBJ2-1,CASSRTSGEQFF
TRBV5-1,TRBJ2-7,CASSYTGTAHYEQYF
TRBV6-5,TRBJ1-1,CASSYRQGITEAFF
TRBV2,TRBJ2-7,CASSEQGLSSYEQYF
TRBV28,TRBJ2-5,CASSLGRTSGIGETQYF
TRBV5-5,TRBJ2-5,CASSHRWTDFPKETQYF
TRBV11-2,TRBJ1-2,CASSTPRTGSSGYTF
TRBV7-6,TRBJ1-3,CASSPGQGALGNTIYF
TRBV5-4,TRBJ2-5,CASSPELAGGAETQYF
TRBV4-2,TRBJ1-6,CASSQETGGAYNSPLHF
TRBV29-1,TRBJ2-7,CSVAVPGFYEQYF
TRBV18,TRBJ2-7,CASSPGTGGINEQYF
TRBV7-8,TRBJ1-6,CASSRRGVGSPLHF
TRBV2,TRBJ1-2,CARLTGDGYTF
TRBV5-5,TRBJ2-5,CASSFSSETQYF